This record covers a single T cell receptor beta chain. This sample was included in a study of blood T cell repertoires in COVID-19. Background on the study: Italy, Spain and the United States were the sources of the convalescent and acute COVID-19 samples. PBMCs, B-cell-depleted T cells, or T cells provided the cDNA or gDNA that made up the material.

Per the germline V gene, CDR1 is SGHRS and CDR2 is YFSETQ. The V and J ends lost 0 bases and 4 bases, in that order; junction bases with no gene match: 1. The CDR3 length is 15 residues. In the original workflow: Reference gene primer amplification gave nucleated cell count estimates. Sequenced by immunoSEQ multiplex PCR; TCRdb stores in-frame clones only, minus some. Clone size and V and J calls were adopted from that table, with D and trimming inferred from the DNA. Of roughly 160,000 clones listed, roughly 88% are singletons. Seattle-derived patients entered the study during active infection and were followed longitudinally.

This clonotype originated in a man older than 75 with COVID-19, enrolled during active disease. This sequence joins TRBV5-1 and TRBJ2-5; 12 nucleotides line up with TRBD2. The sample was peripheral blood. DNA for the CDR3: TGCGCCAGCAGCTTGGTACTAGCGGGGGGAGAGACCCAGTACTTC. Its translation: CASSLVLAGGETQYF.